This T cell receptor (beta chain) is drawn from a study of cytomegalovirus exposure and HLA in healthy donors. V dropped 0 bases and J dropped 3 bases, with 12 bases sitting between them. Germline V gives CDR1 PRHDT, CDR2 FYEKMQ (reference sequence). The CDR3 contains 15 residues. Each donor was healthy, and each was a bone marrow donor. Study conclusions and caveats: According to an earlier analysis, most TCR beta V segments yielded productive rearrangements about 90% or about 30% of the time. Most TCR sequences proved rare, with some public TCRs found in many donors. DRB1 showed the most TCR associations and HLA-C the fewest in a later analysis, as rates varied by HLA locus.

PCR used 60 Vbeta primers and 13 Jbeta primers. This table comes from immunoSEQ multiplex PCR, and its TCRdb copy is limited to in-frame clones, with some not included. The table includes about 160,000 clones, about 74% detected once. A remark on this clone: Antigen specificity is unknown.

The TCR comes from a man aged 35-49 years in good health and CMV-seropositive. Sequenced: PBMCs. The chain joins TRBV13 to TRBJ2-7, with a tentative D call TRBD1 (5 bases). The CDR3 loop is CASSLGLQGNYEQYF. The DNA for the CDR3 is TGTGCCAGCAGCTTAGGTCTGCAGGGAAACTACGAGCAGTACTTC.